Listed here are 25 T cell receptor beta chains from one sample, sequenced in a study of T cells in Graves' hyperthyroidism and ophthalmopathy. RNA transcripts provided the source from which TCR beta CDR3 regions were amplified. The HTBI primer set drove a first-round RT-PCR of the TCR CDR3. TCRdb re-analysed the multiplex PCR reads in MiXCR, keeping a single row per CDR3 protein. This sample has a few hundred thousand distinct CDR3 sequences, with under 25% found just once. Sequenced: blood. These receptor sequences come from a woman aged 70-85 years with Graves' ophthalmopathy.

This clonotype has a handful of counts. The CDR3 here is CASSSTGANQPQHF. DNA of the CDR3: TGTGCCAGCAGCAGTACGGGAGCTAATCAGCCCCAGCATTTT. The chain recombines TRBV5-6 with TRBJ1-5; D not resolved. Trimming stripped 4 bases from V and 4 bases from J, with 12 bases between. From germline, CDR1 is SGHDT and CDR2 YYEEEE. The CDR3 loop spans 14 amino acids.

This clonotype was detected ten times or more. The J gene is TRBJ2-2, the V gene TRBV28; D remains ambiguous. V dropped 11 bases and J dropped 0 bases, with 13 bases sitting between them. The CDR3 is 14 amino acids. The germline V gene encodes CDR1 MDHEN and CDR2 SYDVKM. The CDR3: CASGRQPNTGELFF. DNA of the CDR3: TGTGCCTCCGGGCGGCAGCCGAACACCGGGGAGCTGTTTTTT. Complete variable domain (other parts from reference TRBV28 and TRBJ2-2): DVKVTQSSRYLVKRTGEKVFLECVQDMDHENMFWYRQDPGLGLRLIYFSYDVKMKEKGDIPEGYSVSREKKERFSLILESASTNQTSMYLCASGRQPNTGELFFGEGSRLTVL.

The rearrangement joins TRBV15 to TRBJ2-1; D gene ambiguous. Germline-derived CDR1 and CDR2 are LNHNV and YYDKDF (reference sequence). The CDR3 extends over 15 amino acids. V gave up 1 base and J gave up 1 base, with 8 bases separating them. The CDR3 spells CATSRGGRSYNEQFF. The DNA of the CDR3 is TGTGCCACCAGCAGAGGAGGAAGGTCCTACAATGAGCAGTTCTTC.

Remarks on this clonotype: The junction does not match germline at one end; this may be a read error. V is TRBV9 and J is TRBJ2-3; D uncertain. The CDR3 has 12 amino acids. Per germline, CDR1 SGDLS and CDR2 YYNGEE. The CDR3, as DNA: TGCGCCAGCAGTGAAAGGACAGATACGCAGTATTTT. It is translated as CASSERTDTQYF.

V and J are TRBV3-1 and TRBJ2-1, with TRBD2 identical over 7 bases. Losses at the gene ends were 2 bases for V and 7 bases for J; bases not matched to a gene: 5. The CDR3 sequence is 14 residues long. The V gene's germline CDR1 is LGHDT and CDR2 YNNKEL (reference sequence). Here the CDR3 DNA reads TGTGCCAGCAGCCAACAGGGAGGGTTGAATGAGCAGTTCTTC. It encodes CASSQQGGLNEQFF.

This chain joins TRBV20-1 and TRBJ2-2; 11 nucleotides agree with TRBD2. Germline V lookup: CDR1 DFQATT, CDR2 SNEGSKA (reference sequence). The CDR3 loop spans 14 amino acids. V trimming: 3 bases; J trimming: 5 bases; junction bases outside the gene matches: 2. This chain's CDR3 is CSARTSGVTGELFF. The CDR3 DNA sequence: TGCAGTGCTAGGACTAGCGGGGTGACCGGGGAGCTGTTTTTT.

This clonotype was counted once. V is TRBV11-3 and J is TRBJ1-4; a weak D match, TRBD1 (6 bases). The ends were cut back, 5 bases at V and 7 bases at J, with 17 bases in the middle. This CDR3 contains 15 residues. Germline assignment: CDR1 SGHNT and CDR2 YENEEA. The chain's CDR3 is CASSPHPTGCEKLFF. In nucleotides, the CDR3 is TGTGCCAGCAGCCCTCACCCGACAGGATGTGAAAAACTGTTTTTT.

The rearrangement uses TRBV15 and TRBJ2-7, with 13 bases identical to TRBD2. The J segment lost 5 bases and the V segment lost 3 bases, leaving 4 bases of the junction unmatched. The germline V gene encodes CDR1 LNHNV and CDR2 YYDKDF (reference sequence). The CDR3 has 15 amino acids. The CDR3 is CATSSLGLAGDEQYF. In nucleotides, the CDR3 is TGTGCCACCAGCAGCCTTGGACTAGCGGGAGACGAGCAGTACTTC. The full variable domain, in which reference TRBV15 and TRBJ2-7 provide the parts outside the CDR3, is DAMVIQNPRYQVTQFGKPVTLSCSQTLNHNVMYWYQQKSSQAPKLLFHYYDKDFNNEADTPDNFQSRRPNTSFCFLDIRSPGLGDTAMYLCATSSLGLAGDEQYFGPGTRLTVT.

The chain combines TRBV4-2 with TRBJ2-3; maybe TRBD1 (6 bases). There are 15 residues in the CDR3. V was cut by 0 bases and J by 6 bases, with 13 bases left in between. In germline, CDR1 is LGHNA, CDR2 YNFKEQ. The CDR3 DNA sequence: TGTGCCAGCAGCCAAGATACACAGGGTACGGATACGCAGTATTTT. It translates to CASSQDTQGTDTQYF.

The rearrangement links TRBV20-1 to TRBJ2-1, with D unresolved. V was clipped by 0 bases and J by 4 bases, with 13 bases between them. CDR3 size: 15 residues. Germline-derived CDR1 and CDR2 are DFQATT and SNEGSKA (reference sequence). CDR3 DNA: TGCAGTGCTAGAGAGAGGTCCGGGCGATACAATGAGCAGTTCTTC. Its protein product is CSARERSGRYNEQFF.

V and J are TRBV13 and TRBJ2-2; TRBD1 agrees at 9 bases. CDR1 is PRHDT and CDR2 is FYEKMQ in the germline V gene (reference sequence). The CDR3 sequence is 15 residues long. The V gene end was trimmed by 5 bases and the J gene end by 5 bases; junction bases not matched to a gene: 6. The chain's CDR3 is CASSPLGQGTGELFF. CDR3 DNA sequence: TGTGCCAGCAGCCCCCTAGGACAGGGGACCGGGGAGCTGTTTTTT.

This clonotype was counted only a few times. V is TRBV9 and J is TRBJ1-2; D unclear. Germline assignment: CDR1 SGDLS and CDR2 YYNGEE. The length of the CDR3 is 14 residues. Trimming pared 3 bases from V and 3 bases from J, leaving 12 bases between. As DNA, the CDR3 is TGTGCCAGCAGCGGACACGCTAACGACTATGGCTACACCTTC. Protein: CASSGHANDYGYTF.

CDR3 protein: CASSYSGTIFENNEQFF. In DNA, the CDR3 is TGTGCCAGCAGTTACTCGGGGACAATTTTTGAGAACAATGAGCAGTTCTTC. This chain uses TRBV6-5 with TRBJ2-1, with D maybe TRBD1 (6 bases). Deletions cut 0 bases from V and 5 bases from J, with 17 bases between. CDR1 and CDR2 from the germline V gene are MNHEY and SVGAGI. This CDR3 region has 17 residues.

The chain recombines TRBV4-3 with TRBJ2-7; D gene ambiguous. The length of the CDR3 is 13 residues. The V gene lost 0 bases and the J gene lost 2 bases, with 5 bases spanning the gap. Germline values: CDR1 LGHNA, CDR2 YSLEER. The CDR3: CASSQDSPYEQYF. In DNA form, the CDR3 reads TGCGCCAGCAGCCAAGACAGCCCCTACGAGCAGTACTTC.

This clonotype has only a few counts. The chain joins TRBV29-1 to TRBJ2-7, with 11 nucleotides matching TRBD2. The V gene's germline CDR1 is SQVTM and CDR2 ANQGSEA. This CDR3 has 14 amino acids. V shed 7 bases, J shed 6 bases, and the junction held 11 bases outside the gene matches. Here the CDR3 reads CSGLGLAGGGEQYF. CDR3 bases: TGCAGCGGGCTCGGACTAGCGGGTGGGGGCGAGCAGTACTTC.

The table lists this clonotype with many counts. The chain uses TRBV2 and TRBJ1-2; weak D call: TRBD1 (5 bases). The CDR3 is made up of 10 amino acids. V lost 8 bases and J lost 8, with 9 bases in between. In germline, CDR1 is SNHLY, CDR2 FYNNEI. DNA of the CDR3: TGTGCCAGCGGGACGCCAGGCTACACCTTC. Protein sequence: CASGTPGYTF.

This clonotype was observed many times. V usage is TRBV30 and J usage is TRBJ1-2; tentatively, D is TRBD1 (6 bases). Germline assignment: CDR1 GTSNPN and CDR2 SVGIG (reference sequence). Trimming took 0 bases from V and 4 from J, leaving 9 bases between them. The CDR3 has 13 amino acids. For the CDR3, the DNA is TGTGCCTGGAGTGTTCAACAGGGCTATGGCTACACCTTC. Encoded protein: CAWSVQQGYGYTF.

Only a few counts were recorded for this clonotype. The chain combines TRBV20-1 with TRBJ2-1; perhaps TRBD2 as D (6 bases). V lost 8 bases and J lost 5, with 16 bases in between. The CDR3 contains 13 residues. Germline V CDR1 and CDR2: DFQATT, SNEGSKA (reference sequence). CDR3 region: CSPSGVGNNEQFF. The CDR3 nucleotides are TGCAGTCCCTCGGGAGTGGGTAACAATGAGCAGTTCTTC.

A note on this clonotype: Its ends do not fully match the called genes, so a read error is possible. J is TRBJ2-1 and V is TRBV6-1, with a tentative D call TRBD2 (6 bases). The length of the CDR3 is 18 residues. Germline V gives CDR1 MNHNS, CDR2 SASEGT. The CDR3 DNA is TGTGCCAGCTCACCCCTTAGAGGTAGCGGTTTCTCCTACAATGGGCAGTTCTTC. Translating it yields CASSPLRGSGFSYNGQFF.

Ten or more counts support this clonotype. This chain joins TRBV19 and TRBJ2-7; 15 positions agree with TRBD2. Trimming took 5 bases from V and 4 from J; bases not matched to a gene: 3. The CDR3 is 15 amino acids. CDR1 LNHDA and CDR2 SQIVND come from the germline V gene (reference sequence). The chain's CDR3 is CASSVGLAGGYEQYF. DNA for the CDR3: TGTGCCAGTAGTGTGGGACTAGCGGGAGGATACGAGCAGTACTTC.

This clonotype was counted ten times or more. The rearrangement uses TRBV3-1 and TRBJ2-1; unclear D gene. The CDR3 covers 13 residues. Trimming pared 6 bases from V and 7 bases from J, leaving 13 bases between. Germline V gene data show CDR1 as LGHDT and CDR2 as YNNKEL (reference sequence). As DNA, the CDR3 is TGTGCCAGCAGTTCGGGCCCACCGAATGAGCAGTTCTTC. Translated, it gives CASSSGPPNEQFF.

Of note for this clonotype: The germline gene is not matched at one end of the junction; a read error may be the cause. The chain has TRBV27 and TRBJ2-2; 10 positions match TRBD1. CDR1 is MNHEY and CDR2 is SMNVEV in the germline V gene (reference sequence). The CDR3 spans 15 residues. This CDR3 is CASSSDRGETGELSF. The CDR3 nucleotides read TGTGCCAGCAGTTCGGACAGGGGGGAAACCGGGGAGCTGTCTTTT.

This clonotype was recorded a few times. The chain uses TRBV19 and TRBJ2-3; 8 nucleotides agree with TRBD1. CDR3 length: 14 amino acids. Germline loops: CDR1 LNHDA, CDR2 SQIVND (reference sequence). Trimming removed 6 bases from V and 3 bases from J; junction bases left unmatched: 5. DNA for the CDR3: TGTGCCAGTAGCCGACAGGGGAAAACAGATACGCAGTATTTT. Its translation is CASSRQGKTDTQYF.

V usage is TRBV12-3 or TRBV12-4 and J usage is TRBJ2-2, with 13 bases lining up with TRBD2. The V segment lost 3 bases and the J segment 6 bases; nucleotides outside the gene matches: 4. There are 16 residues in the CDR3. The CDR3 DNA reads TGTGCCAGCAGTTTGGAACTAGCGGGAGGGGCCGGGGAGCTGTTTTTT. It specifies CASSLELAGGAGELFF.

For the CDR3, the DNA is TGCAGTGCTAGATTCGGAAAGGGGGCGCATGGCTACACCTTC. Protein: CSARFGKGAHGYTF. This chain uses TRBV20-1 with TRBJ1-2, with 7 bases that match TRBD1. With V trimmed by 2 bases and J by 6 bases, 9 bases remained unmatched. Per germline, CDR1 DFQATT and CDR2 SNEGSKA (reference sequence). The CDR3 spans 14 residues.